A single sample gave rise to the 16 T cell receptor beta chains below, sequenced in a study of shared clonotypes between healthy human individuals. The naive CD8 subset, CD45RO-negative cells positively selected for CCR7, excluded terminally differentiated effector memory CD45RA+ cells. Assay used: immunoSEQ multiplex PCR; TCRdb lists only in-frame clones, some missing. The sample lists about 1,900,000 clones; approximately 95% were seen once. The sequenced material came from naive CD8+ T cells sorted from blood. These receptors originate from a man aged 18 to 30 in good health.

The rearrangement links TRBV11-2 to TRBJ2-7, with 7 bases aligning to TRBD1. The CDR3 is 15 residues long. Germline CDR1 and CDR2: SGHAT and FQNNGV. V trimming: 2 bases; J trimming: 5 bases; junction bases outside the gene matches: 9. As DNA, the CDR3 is TGTGCCAGCAGCTTACCTGACAGGGTAGGGAACGAGCAGTACTTC. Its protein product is CASSLPDRVGNEQYF. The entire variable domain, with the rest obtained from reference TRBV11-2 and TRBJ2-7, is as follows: EAGVAQSPRYKIIEKRQSVAFWCNPISGHATLYWYQQILGQGPKLLIQFQNNGVVDDSQLPKDRFSAERLKGVDSTLKIQPAKLEDSAVYLCASSLPDRVGNEQYFGPGTRLTVT.

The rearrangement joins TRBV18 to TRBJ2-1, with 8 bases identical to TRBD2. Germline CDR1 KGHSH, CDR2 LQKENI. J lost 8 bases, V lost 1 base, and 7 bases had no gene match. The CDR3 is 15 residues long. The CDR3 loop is CASSPQEREIDEQFF. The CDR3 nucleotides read TGTGCCAGCTCACCACAAGAGCGGGAGATCGATGAGCAGTTCTTC.

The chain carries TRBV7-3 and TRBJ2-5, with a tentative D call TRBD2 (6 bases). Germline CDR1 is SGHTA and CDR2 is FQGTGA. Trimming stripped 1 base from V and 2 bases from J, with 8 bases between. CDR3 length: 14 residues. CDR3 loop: CASSLRTNQETQYF. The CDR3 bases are TGTGCCAGCAGCTTAAGGACTAATCAAGAGACCCAGTACTTC.

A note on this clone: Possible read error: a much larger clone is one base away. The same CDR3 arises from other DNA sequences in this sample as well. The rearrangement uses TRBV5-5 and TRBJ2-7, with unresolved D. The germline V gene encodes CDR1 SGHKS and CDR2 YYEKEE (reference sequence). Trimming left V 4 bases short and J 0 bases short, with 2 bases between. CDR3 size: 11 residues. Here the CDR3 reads CASSPSYEQYF. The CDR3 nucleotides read TGTGCCAGCAGCCCCTCCTACGAGCAGTACTTC.

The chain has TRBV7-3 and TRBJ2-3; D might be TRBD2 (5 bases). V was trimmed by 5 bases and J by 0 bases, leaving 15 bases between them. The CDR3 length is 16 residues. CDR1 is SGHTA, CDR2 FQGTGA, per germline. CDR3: CASSLPRDFSTDTQYF. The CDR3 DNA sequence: TGTGCCAGCAGCCTCCCTCGGGATTTTAGCACAGATACGCAGTATTTT.

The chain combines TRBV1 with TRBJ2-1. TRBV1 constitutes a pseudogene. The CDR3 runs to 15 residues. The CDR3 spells CTSSHGKGPLAEQFF. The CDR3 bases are TGCACCAGCAGCCATGGGAAGGGACCCCTAGCAGAGCAGTTCTTC.

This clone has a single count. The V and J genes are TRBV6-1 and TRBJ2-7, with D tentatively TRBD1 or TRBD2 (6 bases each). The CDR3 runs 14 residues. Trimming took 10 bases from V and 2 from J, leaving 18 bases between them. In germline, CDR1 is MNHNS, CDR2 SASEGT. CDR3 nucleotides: TGTGCCACCGGGGGACATGTCAACCCCTACGAGCAGTACTTC. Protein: CATGGHVNPYEQYF.

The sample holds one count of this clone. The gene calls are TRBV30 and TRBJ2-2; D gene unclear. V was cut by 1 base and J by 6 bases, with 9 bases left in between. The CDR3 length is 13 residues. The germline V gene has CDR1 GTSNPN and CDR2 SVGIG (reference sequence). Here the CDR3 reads CAWSGTSAGELFF. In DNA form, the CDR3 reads TGTGCCTGGAGTGGAACCTCGGCCGGGGAGCTGTTTTTT. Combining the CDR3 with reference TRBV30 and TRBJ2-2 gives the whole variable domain SQTIHQWPATLVQPVGSPLSLECTVEGTSNPNLYWYRQAAGRGLQLLFYSVGIGQISSEVPQNLSASRPQDRQFILSSKKLLLSDSGFYLCAWSGTSAGELFFGEGSRLTVL.

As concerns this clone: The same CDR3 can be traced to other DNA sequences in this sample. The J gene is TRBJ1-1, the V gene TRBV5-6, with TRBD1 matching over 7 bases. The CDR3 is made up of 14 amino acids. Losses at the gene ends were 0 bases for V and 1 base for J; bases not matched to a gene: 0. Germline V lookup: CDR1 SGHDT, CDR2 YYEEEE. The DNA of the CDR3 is TGTGCCAGCAGCTTGGCAGGGGGGAACACTGAAGCTTTCTTT. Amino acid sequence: CASSLAGGNTEAFF.

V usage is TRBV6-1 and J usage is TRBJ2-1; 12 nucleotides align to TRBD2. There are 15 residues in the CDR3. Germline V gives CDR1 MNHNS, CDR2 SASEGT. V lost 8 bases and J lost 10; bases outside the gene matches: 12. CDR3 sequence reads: CASPLLAGGPHEQFF. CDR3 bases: TGTGCCAGCCCTCTGCTAGCGGGGGGGCCCCACGAGCAGTTCTTC.

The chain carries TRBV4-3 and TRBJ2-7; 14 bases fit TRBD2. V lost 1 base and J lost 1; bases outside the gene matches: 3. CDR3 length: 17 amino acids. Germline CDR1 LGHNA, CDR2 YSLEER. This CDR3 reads CASSQGGLAGESYEQYF. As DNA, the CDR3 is TGCGCCAGCAGCCAAGGGGGACTAGCGGGAGAGTCCTACGAGCAGTACTTC.

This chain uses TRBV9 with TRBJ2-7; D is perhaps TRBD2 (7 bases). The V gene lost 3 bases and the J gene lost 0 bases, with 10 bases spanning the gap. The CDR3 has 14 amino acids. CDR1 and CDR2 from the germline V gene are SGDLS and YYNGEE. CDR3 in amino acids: CASSAGGPSYEQYF. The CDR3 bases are TGTGCCAGCAGCGCCGGGGGGCCCTCCTACGAGCAGTACTTC.

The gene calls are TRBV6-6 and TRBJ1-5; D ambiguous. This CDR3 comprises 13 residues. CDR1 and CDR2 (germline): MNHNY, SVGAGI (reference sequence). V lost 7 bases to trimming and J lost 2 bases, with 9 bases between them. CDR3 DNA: TGTGCCAGCACCCATCAAGGCAATCAGCCCCAGCATTTT. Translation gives CASTHQGNQPQHF.

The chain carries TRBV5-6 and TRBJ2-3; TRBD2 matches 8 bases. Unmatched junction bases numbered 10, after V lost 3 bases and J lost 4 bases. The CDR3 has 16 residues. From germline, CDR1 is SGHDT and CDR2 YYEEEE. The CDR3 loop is CASSSPPGGPPDTQYF. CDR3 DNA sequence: TGTGCCAGCAGCTCGCCGCCGGGAGGGCCTCCAGATACGCAGTATTTT.

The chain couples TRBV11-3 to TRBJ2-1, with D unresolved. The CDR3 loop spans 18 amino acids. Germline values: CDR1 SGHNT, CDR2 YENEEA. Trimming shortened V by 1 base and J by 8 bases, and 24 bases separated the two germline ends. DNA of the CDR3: TGTGCCAGCAGCTTAGGGGTCATTTCTGGGTCGGTAGGAGATGAGCAGTTCTTC. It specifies CASSLGVISGSVGDEQFF. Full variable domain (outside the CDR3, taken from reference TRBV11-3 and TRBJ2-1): EAGVVQSPRYKIIEKKQPVAFWCNPISGHNTLYWYLQNLGQGPELLIRYENEEAVDDSQLPKDRFSAERLKGVDSTLKIQPAELGDSAVYLCASSLGVISGSVGDEQFFGPGTRLTVL.

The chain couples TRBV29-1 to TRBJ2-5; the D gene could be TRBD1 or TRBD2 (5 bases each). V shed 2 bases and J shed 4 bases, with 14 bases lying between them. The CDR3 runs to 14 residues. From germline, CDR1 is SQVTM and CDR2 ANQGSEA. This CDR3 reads CSVEFLQAGETQYF. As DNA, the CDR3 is TGCAGCGTTGAATTTTTACAGGCGGGAGAGACCCAGTACTTC.